Listed below are T cell receptor beta chains from one sample, sequenced in a study of T cell responses to AZD1222 COVID-19 vaccine. Generated by immunoSEQ multiplex PCR, the TCRdb table keeps only in-frame clones and is missing some. Of under 150,000 clones listed, over 75% are singletons. The input for sequencing was peripheral blood, taken on day 0 of MenACWY control vaccination. These receptors were collected from an adult in good health. Each CDR3 is given with its conserved first and last residue. A D gene is named only where the DNA matches it firmly. A row's size may be missing; if present it is once, few, many or a size class.

CDR3: CASSSIAGVGYEQYF; DNA: TGTGCCAGCAGCTCCATAGCGGGAGTAGGCTACGAGCAGTACTTC; J: TRBJ2-7; D: TRBD2; V: TRBV7-9; size: NA
CDR3: CASSPPGNEQFF; DNA: TGTGCCAGCTCACCACCGGGCAATGAGCAGTTCTTC; J: TRBJ2-1; D: NA; V: TRBV18; size: NA
CDR3: CASSDEGLPSSYEQYF; DNA: TGTGCCAGCAGTGACGAGGGACTTCCCAGCTCCTACGAGCAGTACTTC; J: TRBJ2-7; D: NA; V: TRBV6-4; size: NA
CDR3: CASSLLGGVKYEQYF; DNA: TGTGCCAGCAGTTTATTAGGCGGGGTGAAGTACGAGCAGTACTTC; J: TRBJ2-7; D: NA; V: TRBV27; size: NA
CDR3: CARRQGAPRGGISTQLSYNEQFF; DNA: TGTGCCAGGAGACAGGGGGCCCCCCGCGGCGGGATTTCCACCCAGCTCTCCTACAATGAGCAGTTCTTC; J: TRBJ2-1; D: TRBD1; V: TRBV2; size: NA
CDR3: CASSLESGELYGYTF; DNA: TGTGCCAGCAGCTTAGAATCCGGGGAGCTCTATGGCTACACCTTC; J: TRBJ1-2; D: NA; V: TRBV7-8; size: NA
CDR3: CASSPPGDTQYF; DNA: TGTGCCAGCTCACCACCGGGAGATACGCAGTATTTT; J: TRBJ2-3; D: NA; V: TRBV18; size: NA
CDR3: CASSEARGTSYNEQFF; DNA: TGTGCCAGCAGTGAAGCGCGCGGGACCTCCTACAATGAGCAGTTCTTC; J: TRBJ2-1; D: NA; V: TRBV6-1; size: NA
CDR3: CASSTGRRVGTGELFF; DNA: TGCGCCAGCAGCACAGGCCGGCGGGTGGGCACCGGGGAGCTGTTTTTT; J: TRBJ2-2; D: NA; V: TRBV5-1; size: NA
CDR3: CASSLRAGSFSYEQYF; DNA: TGTGCCAGCAGCCTTAGGGCAGGTTCCTTCTCCTACGAGCAGTACTTC; J: TRBJ2-7; D: NA; V: TRBV3-1/TRBV3-2; size: NA
CDR3: CASSLALVGLFF; DNA: TGTGCCAGCAGTTTAGCCCTAGTTGGCCTGTTTTTT; J: TRBJ1-4; D: NA; V: TRBV12-3/TRBV12-4; size: NA
CDR3: CASSPGGTDGYTF; DNA: TGCGCCAGCAGCCCCGGAGGGACGGATGGCTACACCTTC; J: TRBJ1-2; D: NA; V: TRBV5-1; size: NA
CDR3: CATTKSGRPDTQYF; DNA: TGTGCCACCACTAAAAGCGGGAGACCTGATACGCAGTATTTT; J: TRBJ2-3; D: TRBD2; V: TRBV24-1; size: NA
CDR3: CATRPSTGGNQPQHF; DNA: TGTGCCACGCGGCCTTCGACAGGAGGTAATCAGCCCCAGCATTTT; J: TRBJ1-5; D: NA; V: TRBV10-3; size: NA
CDR3: CASLKQGLFNEQFF; DNA: TGTGCCAGCCTTAAGCAGGGGCTGTTCAATGAGCAGTTCTTC; J: TRBJ2-1; D: NA; V: TRBV7-2; size: NA
CDR3: CASSPAQGPEQFF; DNA: TGTGCCAGCTCCCCAGCACAGGGGCCAGAGCAGTTCTTC; J: TRBJ2-1; D: TRBD1; V: TRBV18; size: NA
CDR3: CASSLYGTSTDTQYF; DNA: TGTGCCAGCAGCTTGTACGGAACTAGCACAGATACGCAGTATTTT; J: TRBJ2-3; D: NA; V: TRBV5-7; size: NA
CDR3: CASSLVTGIPYEQYF; DNA: TGTGCCAGCAGCTTGGTGACAGGGATCCCCTACGAGCAGTACTTC; J: TRBJ2-7; D: TRBD1; V: TRBV5-6; size: NA
CDR3: CAISDTQWATSYEQYF; DNA: TGTGCCATCAGTGATACCCAGTGGGCCACATCCTACGAGCAGTACTTC; J: TRBJ2-7; D: NA; V: TRBV10-3; size: NA
CDR3: CASSGGLAGISYEQYF; DNA: TGTGCCAGCAGTGGAGGACTAGCGGGAATCTCCTACGAGCAGTACTTC; J: TRBJ2-7; D: TRBD2; V: TRBV6-6; size: NA
CDR3: CASSLWQTSGANVLTF; DNA: TGTGCCAGCAGCTTGTGGCAGACCTCTGGGGCCAACGTCCTGACTTTC; J: TRBJ2-6; D: NA; V: TRBV5-4; size: NA
CDR3: CASSPGTSVTDTQYF; DNA: TGCGCCAGCAGCCCCGGGACTAGCGTCACAGATACGCAGTATTTT; J: TRBJ2-3; D: TRBD2; V: TRBV10-1; size: NA
CDR3: CASSHHRGGNTEAFF; DNA: TGTGCCAGCAGCCACCACAGGGGTGGGAACACTGAAGCTTTCTTT; J: TRBJ1-1; D: TRBD1; V: TRBV3-1/TRBV3-2; size: NA
CDR3: CASSEFAGSIEYEQYF; DNA: TGTGCCAGCAGTGAATTCGCGGGATCCATAGAGTACGAGCAGTACTTC; J: TRBJ2-7; D: NA; V: TRBV2; size: NA
CDR3: CASSVVDNWALHF; DNA: TGTGCCAGCAGCGTAGTTGACAATTGGGCCCTCCACTTT; J: TRBJ1-6; D: NA; V: TRBV9; size: NA
CDR3: CSVPGTGMFEQYF; DNA: TGCAGCGTTCCCGGGACAGGGATGTTCGAGCAGTACTTC; J: TRBJ2-7; D: TRBD1; V: TRBV29-1; size: NA
CDR3: CASSPGEQYF; DNA: TGTGCCAGCTCACCTGGCGAGCAGTACTTC; J: TRBJ2-7; D: NA; V: TRBV18; size: NA
CDR3: CASSLGQYNEQFF; DNA: TGTGCCAGCAGCTTGGGCCAGTACAATGAGCAGTTCTTC; J: TRBJ2-1; D: NA; V: TRBV5-6; size: few
CDR3: CASISGSGYGYTF; DNA: TGTGCCAGCATCTCAGGGTCTGGCTATGGCTACACCTTC; J: TRBJ1-2; D: NA; V: TRBV6-5; size: NA
CDR3: CATSGDRLAGGGLAYNEQFF; DNA: TGTGCCACCAGTGGGGATCGACTAGCGGGAGGGGGCCTTGCCTACAATGAGCAGTTCTTC; J: TRBJ2-1; D: TRBD2; V: TRBV24-1; size: NA
CDR3: CASSPQRAGNEQYF; DNA: TGTGCCAGCAGCCCGCAACGGGCGGGAAACGAGCAGTACTTC; J: TRBJ2-7; D: NA; V: TRBV7-9; size: NA
CDR3: CASSYSSRDYGYTF; DNA: TGTGCCAGCAGTTACTCGAGCAGGGACTATGGCTACACCTTC; J: TRBJ1-2; D: NA; V: TRBV6-5; size: NA
CDR3: CASSSPSGGNQPQHF; DNA: TGTGCCAGCAGCTCTCCTTCGGGGGGCAATCAGCCCCAGCATTTT; J: TRBJ1-5; D: NA; V: TRBV28; size: NA
CDR3: CASSRLAGGNTGELFF; DNA: TGTGCCAGCAGTCGACTAGCGGGAGGAAACACCGGGGAGCTGTTTTTT; J: TRBJ2-2; D: TRBD2; V: TRBV27; size: NA
CDR3: CAWKTGGSYNSPLHF; DNA: TGTGCCTGGAAAACAGGCGGCTCCTATAATTCACCCCTCCACTTT; J: TRBJ1-6; D: NA; V: TRBV30; size: NA